This T cell receptor (beta chain) was profiled in a study of cytomegalovirus exposure and HLA in healthy donors. On the study more broadly: Early release data held 85 million or so unique TCRs from HLA-typed donors.

Of note for this clone: Its antigen is not identified.

Overall study results and limits: TCR sequences were mostly rare, though some public TCRs occurred in many donors.

Amplification used 60 Vbeta primers and 13 Jbeta primers. The method was immunoSEQ multiplex PCR; TCRdb's version includes in-frame clones alone and lacks a portion of them. The sample holds about 160,000 clones, 80% to 90% seen once. CDR3 size: 14 residues. The ends lost 3 bases at V and 7 bases at J; junction bases unmatched: 4. Germline V gene sequence: CDR1 PRHDT, CDR2 FYEKMQ (reference sequence). Sequencing was performed on PBMCs. The clonotype comes from a man aged 50 to 59 in good health and CMV-seropositive. This chain connects TRBV13 to TRBJ2-1, with 9 bases matching TRBD2. CDR3 sequence reads: CASSFGLALNEQFF. Written as DNA, the CDR3 is TGTGCCAGCAGCTTCGGACTAGCGCTTAATGAGCAGTTCTTC.